These 21 T cell receptor beta chains were sequenced from one sample in a study of early T cells in non-severe SARS-CoV-2 infection. TCRdb redid the calling of the 5' RACE reads with MiXCR, one entry per CDR3 protein. The table shows 25,000 to 30,000 distinct CDR3 sequences, with about 4.8% occurring only once. Sequenced sample: whole blood. These receptors were obtained from an adult who was a healthcare worker with PCR-confirmed SARS-CoV-2 infection or an uninfected control (not recorded which).

Many counts were recorded for this clonotype. The chain combines TRBV12-3 or TRBV12-4 with TRBJ2-2; 8 nucleotides agree with TRBD2. This CDR3 is built from 17 residues. The J segment lost 2 bases and the V segment lost 3 bases, leaving 8 bases of the junction unmatched. The CDR3 loop reads CASSLMILADNTGELFF. The CDR3 DNA reads as TGTGCCAGCAGTTTGATGATACTAGCGGACAACACCGGGGAGCTGTTTTTT.

The chain uses TRBV5-1 and TRBJ1-2, with no clear D. Germline CDR1 is SGHRS and CDR2 is YFSETQ. Trimming took 4 bases from V and 4 from J, leaving 17 bases between them. CDR3 length: 15 amino acids. CDR3 in DNA: TGCGCCAGCAGCCATCAAATCGGGCACCTCTATGGCTACACCTTC. It codes for CASSHQIGHLYGYTF.

This clonotype was seen a handful of times. The CDR3 protein is CASKRDGTGAEAFF. The CDR3 DNA reads TGTGCCAGCAAGCGGGACGGAACGGGGGCTGAAGCTTTCTTT. The chain couples TRBV6-5 to TRBJ1-1; maybe TRBD1 (5 bases). From germline, CDR1 is MNHEY and CDR2 SVGAGI. Between the trimmed V and J ends, which lost 7 bases and 6 bases, there was a span of 18 bases. The CDR3 contains 14 residues.

The sample holds many counts of this clonotype. The rearrangement uses TRBV5-1 and TRBJ2-1, with 7 bases that match TRBD2. V lost 4 bases to trimming and J lost 3 bases; unmatched junction nucleotides: 7. The length of the CDR3 is 15 residues. CDR1 is SGHRS, CDR2 YFSETQ, per germline. CDR3 protein: CASSRRGGDYNEQFF. For the CDR3, the DNA is TGCGCCAGCAGCCGACGGGGAGGGGACTACAATGAGCAGTTCTTC.

This clonotype was seen ten or more times. The chain uses TRBV5-1 and TRBJ2-3; the D gene is possibly TRBD2 (6 bases). This CDR3 region has 15 residues. Per germline, CDR1 SGHRS and CDR2 YFSETQ. Trimming stripped 4 bases from V and 2 bases from J, with 14 bases between. CDR3 nucleotides: TGCGCCAGCAGCCCAGCGGGTTACGACACAGATACGCAGTATTTT. Translating it yields CASSPAGYDTDTQYF. The full variable domain, completed using reference TRBV5-1 and TRBJ2-3, is KAGVTQTPRYLIKTRGQQVTLSCSPISGHRSVSWYQQTPGQGLQFLFEYFSETQRNKGNFPGRFSGRQFSNSRSEMNVSTLELGDSALYLCASSPAGYDTDTQYFGPGTRLTVL.

The V gene is TRBV28, the J gene TRBJ2-1, with 10 positions matching TRBD1. The CDR3 spans 14 residues. The germline V gene encodes CDR1 MDHEN and CDR2 SYDVKM. V dropped 4 bases and J dropped 10; count of bases not matched to a gene: 7. The DNA for the CDR3 is TGTGCCAGCAGTTCCGGGACAGGGGTCGAAGAGCAGTTCTTC. Amino acid sequence: CASSSGTGVEEQFF.

CDR3 nucleotide sequence: TGTGCCAGCAGTGGCGGGGTTACAGATACGCAGTATTTT. This gives the protein CASSGGVTDTQYF. J is TRBJ2-3 and V is TRBV6-6, with a possible D match to TRBD2 (6 bases). The CDR3 has 13 amino acids. CDR1 and CDR2 from the germline V gene are MNHNY and SVGAGI (reference sequence). V was pared by 5 bases and J by 3 bases, with 9 bases between.

This clonotype was seen at least ten times. The rearrangement joins TRBV12-3 or TRBV12-4 to TRBJ2-7; no definite D call. There are 13 residues in the CDR3. Trimming took off 3 bases at V and 2 bases at J, with 8 bases between the two ends. The CDR3 nucleotides are TGTGCCAGCAGTTTTGACATTGCCTACGAGCAGTACTTC. Protein: CASSFDIAYEQYF.

This clonotype was detected many times. The rearrangement joins TRBV5-1 to TRBJ2-2; a possible D gene is TRBD1 (6 bases). V lost 4 bases and J lost 4, with 14 bases in between. The CDR3 length is 15 residues. Germline lookup yields CDR1 SGHRS and CDR2 YFSETQ. The CDR3 reads CASSTTGTGTGELFF. As DNA, the CDR3 is TGCGCCAGCAGCACTACAGGGACGGGCACCGGGGAGCTGTTTTTT.

This clonotype was counted many times. V gene TRBV9 combines with J gene TRBJ2-1, with 10 bases fitting TRBD2. V trimming: 2 bases; J trimming: 9 bases; junction bases outside the gene matches: 8. Germline V CDR1 and CDR2: SGDLS, YYNGEE. The length of the CDR3 is 15 residues. The CDR3 reads CASSVLSGGPGEQFF. CDR3 sequence (DNA): TGTGCCAGCAGCGTTCTTAGCGGGGGGCCGGGTGAGCAGTTCTTC.

This clonotype came up many times. The chain employs TRBV20-1 and TRBJ2-7; D remains ambiguous. Germline V gene lookup returns CDR1 DFQATT and CDR2 SNEGSKA (reference sequence). CDR3 length: 17 amino acids. The germline V and J ends were trimmed by 3 bases and 2 bases, with 23 bases remaining between them. CDR3 DNA sequence: TGCAGTGCTAGCAGTAGCCCACAAGGGCTCCCAACCTACGAGCAGTACTTC. It specifies CSASSSPQGLPTYEQYF.

The sample holds many counts of this clonotype. The rearrangement joins TRBV12-3 or TRBV12-4 to TRBJ1-2, with D unresolved. This CDR3 is built from 13 residues. V lost 5 bases and J lost 5, with 12 bases in between. CDR3 protein: CASSLGSEYGYTF. The CDR3 nucleotides are TGTGCCAGCAGTCTAGGATCCGAGTATGGCTACACCTTC.

This clonotype was detected many times. Compared with germline, one end of the junction differs, possibly owing to a read error. The chain carries TRBV12-3 or TRBV12-4 and TRBJ1-3; the match to TRBD1 covers 10 bases. The CDR3 is 18 amino acids. CDR3 sequence reads: CASSPVPGTGESENTIYF. The CDR3 coding sequence is TGTGCCAGCAGTCCCGTTCCCGGGACAGGGGAGTCTGAAAACACCATATATTTT.

This clonotype was seen ten or more times. The CDR3 protein is CASSLTKAGTGRNEQFF. DNA for the CDR3: TGTGCCAGCAGCTTAACAAAAGCCGGGACAGGGAGAAATGAGCAGTTCTTC. This rearrangement joins TRBV7-2 to TRBJ2-1; TRBD1 matches at 9 bases. Germline CDR1 is SGHTA and CDR2 is FQGNSA. V gave up 2 bases and J gave up 7 bases; unmatched junction bases: 12. This CDR3 is 17 amino acids long.

This clonotype came up a few times. This sequence joins TRBV2 and TRBJ1-2; 8 bases are a match to TRBD1. Germline assignment: CDR1 SNHLY and CDR2 FYNNEI. Trimming at V came to 3 bases and at J to 0 bases, leaving 3 bases not matched to a gene. This CDR3 region has 15 residues. The CDR3 spells CASSDYRGTNYGYTF. CDR3 bases: TGTGCCAGCAGTGACTACAGGGGGACTAACTATGGCTACACCTTC. Together with reference TRBV2 and TRBJ1-2, the CDR3 gives the full variable domain: EPEVTQTPSHQVTQMGQEVILRCVPISNHLYFYWYRQILGQKVEFLVSFYNNEISEKSEIFDDQFSVERPDGSNFTLKIRSTKLEDSAMYFCASSDYRGTNYGYTFGSGTRLTVV.

This clonotype showed up many times. The chain is built from TRBV7-8 and TRBJ2-5; maybe TRBD2 (6 bases). The germline CDR1 and CDR2 sequences are SGHVS and FQNEAQ. The CDR3 totals 15 residues. The V end lost 1 base, the J end lost 1 base, and 10 bases lay between the germline ends. The CDR3 DNA follows: TGTGCCAGCAGCTTAGACTGGCGGGGCCAAGAGACCCAGTACTTC. It translates to CASSLDWRGQETQYF. Filled out from reference TRBV7-8 and TRBJ2-5, the complete variable domain reads GAGVSQSPRYKVAKRGQDVALRCDPISGHVSLFWYQQALGQGPEFLTYFQNEAQLDKSGLPSDRFFAERPEGSVSTLKIQRTQQEDSAVYLCASSLDWRGQETQYFGPGTRLLVL.

This clonotype was observed at least ten times. V is TRBV29-1 and J is TRBJ2-2; 9 bases match TRBD1. V lost 6 bases to trimming and J lost 4 bases; unmatched junction nucleotides: 3. The CDR3 is 13 amino acids. CDR1 SQVTM and CDR2 ANQGSEA come from the germline V gene. CDR3 in amino acids: CSVGTGPTGELFF. CDR3 nucleotides: TGCAGCGTCGGGACAGGGCCCACCGGGGAGCTGTTTTTT.

This clonotype was seen ten or more times. The V call is TRBV2, the J call TRBJ2-5, with 8 bases aligning to TRBD2. This CDR3 is 15 amino acids long. The V gene end was trimmed by 4 bases and the J gene end by 4 bases; junction bases not matched to a gene: 8. The V gene's germline CDR1 is SNHLY and CDR2 FYNNEI. The CDR3 is CASSAEGGGRETQYF. The DNA of the CDR3 is TGTGCCAGCAGTGCCGAGGGCGGGGGGCGAGAGACCCAGTACTTC.

This clonotype showed up many times. The chain employs TRBV6-5 and TRBJ2-5; D possibly uses TRBD1 or TRBD2 (6 bases each). The CDR3 is 14 residues long. Looked up from germline, CDR1 is MNHEY and CDR2 is SVGAGI. The germline V and J ends were trimmed by 5 bases and 3 bases, with 13 bases remaining between them. The CDR3 region has the DNA TGTGCCAGCAGTCCAGGGGACTTAAAAGAGACCCAGTACTTC. Amino acids: CASSPGDLKETQYF.

This clonotype occurred many times. This chain joins TRBV7-2 and TRBJ1-4; 7 nucleotides match TRBD1. Trimming removed 3 bases from V and 4 bases from J; junction bases left unmatched: 8. CDR1 is SGHTA and CDR2 is FQGNSA in the germline V gene. This CDR3 is built from 16 residues. DNA for the CDR3: TGTGCCAGCAGCTTGGGCCTGACAGGGATTAATGAAAAACTGTTTTTT. The encoded protein is CASSLGLTGINEKLFF.

In this sample, this clonotype turned up a few times. The rearrangement joins TRBV29-1 to TRBJ2-2, with D possibly being TRBD1 (5 bases). CDR1 and CDR2 (germline): SQVTM, ANQGSEA. This CDR3 spans 13 amino acids. The ends were cut back, 2 bases at V and 6 bases at J, with 10 bases in the middle. The CDR3: CSVERTSPGELFF. The DNA for the CDR3 is TGCAGCGTTGAAAGGACATCCCCCGGGGAGCTGTTTTTT.